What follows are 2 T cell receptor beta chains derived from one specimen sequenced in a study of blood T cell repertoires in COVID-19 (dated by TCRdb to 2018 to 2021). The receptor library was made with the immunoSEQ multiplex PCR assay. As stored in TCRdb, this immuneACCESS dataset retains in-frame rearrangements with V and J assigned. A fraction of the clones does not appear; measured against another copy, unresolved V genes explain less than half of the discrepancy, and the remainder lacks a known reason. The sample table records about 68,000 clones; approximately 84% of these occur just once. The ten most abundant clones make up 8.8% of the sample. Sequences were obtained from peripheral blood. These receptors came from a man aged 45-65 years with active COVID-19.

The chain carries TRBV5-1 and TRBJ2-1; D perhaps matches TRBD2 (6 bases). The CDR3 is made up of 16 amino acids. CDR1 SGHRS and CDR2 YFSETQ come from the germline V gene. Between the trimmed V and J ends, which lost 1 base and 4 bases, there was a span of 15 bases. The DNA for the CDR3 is TGCGCCAGCAGCTTGACAGTTTCGGGGGTATACAATGAGCAGTTCTTC. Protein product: CASSLTVSGVYNEQFF.

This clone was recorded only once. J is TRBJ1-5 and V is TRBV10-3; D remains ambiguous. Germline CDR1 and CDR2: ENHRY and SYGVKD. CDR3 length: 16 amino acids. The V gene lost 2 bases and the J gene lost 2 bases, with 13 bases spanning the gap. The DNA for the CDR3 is TGTGCCATCAGTGAGGGGAAGGGAGGTGGCAATCAGCCCCAGCATTTT. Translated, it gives CAISEGKGGGNQPQHF.